These 10 T cell receptor beta chains were all obtained from the same sample, sequenced in a study of blood T cells in healthy people across ages. Primers used in a second PCR of about 7 to 12 cycles were a sample-barcoded 5' primer and a J-beta primer mix. TCRdb used MiXCR to reprocess the 5' RACE reads, holding one entry per CDR3 protein. The sample lists approximately 680,000 distinct CDR3 sequences; about 32% were seen once. The sample taken for sequencing was blood. The receptor source for this set is a woman at least 80 years old in good health.

As regards this clonotype: This may arise from a read error, as a much more abundant clone is one base away. This chain links TRBV30 with TRBJ2-3; D gene uncertain. The CDR3 consists of 13 residues. Per germline, CDR1 GTSNPN and CDR2 SVGIG (reference sequence). V gave up 3 bases and J gave up 1 base, with 8 bases separating them. CDR3 coding DNA: TGTGCCTGGAGGGTCAGACGCACAGATACGCAGTATTTT. It encodes CAWRVRRTDTQYF.

This chain joins TRBV5-1 and TRBJ2-1; D perhaps matches TRBD1 (5 bases). Germline values: CDR1 SGHRS, CDR2 YFSETQ. Trimming removed 3 bases at V and 6 bases at J, with 10 bases between. The CDR3 runs 13 residues. In DNA, the CDR3 is TGCGCCAGCAGCTATGGGGCCCCCAATGAGCAGTTCTTC. Its protein product is CASSYGAPNEQFF.

The chain uses TRBV7-2 and TRBJ2-6, with TRBD1 matching over 8 bases. The CDR3 totals 17 residues. V trimming: 1 base; J trimming: 0 bases; junction bases outside the gene matches: 2. Per germline, CDR1 SGHTA and CDR2 FQGNSA. CDR3 sequence reads: CASSLVTGASGANVLTF. Here the CDR3 DNA reads TGTGCCAGCAGCTTAGTGACAGGGGCCTCTGGGGCCAACGTCCTGACTTTC.

This clonotype was seen repeatedly, ten times or more. The rearrangement links TRBV20-1 to TRBJ2-1; 8 bases agree with TRBD1. V shed 6 bases, J shed 8 bases, and the junction held 15 bases outside the gene matches. CDR1 DFQATT and CDR2 SNEGSKA come from the germline V gene (reference sequence). The CDR3 sequence is 15 residues long. The CDR3 loop is CSAGQDRAFFDEQFF. The CDR3 nucleotides are TGCAGTGCAGGGCAGGACAGGGCCTTTTTTGATGAGCAGTTCTTC.

This clonotype has a handful of counts. The V call is TRBV21-1, the J call TRBJ1-6. TRBV21-1 is deemed a pseudogene. This CDR3 contains 13 residues. The CDR3 reads CASSFAGNSPLHF. DNA for the CDR3: TGTGCCAGCAGCTTTGCGGGAAATTCACCCCTCCACTTT.

The V gene is TRBV7-9, the J gene TRBJ1-1; TRBD1 matches at 7 bases. The CDR3 is made up of 13 amino acids. Trimming took 8 bases from V and 0 from J; bases not matched to a gene: 3. Germline values: CDR1 SEHNR, CDR2 FQNEAQ (reference sequence). The CDR3 is CASLDRVNTEAFF. CDR3 coding DNA: TGTGCCAGCCTTGACAGGGTGAACACTGAAGCTTTCTTT.

This clonotype was found many times. The J gene is TRBJ1-2, the V gene TRBV20-1; 11 bases are a match to TRBD1. This CDR3 contains 15 residues. V lost 0 bases to trimming and J lost 5 bases; unmatched junction nucleotides: 5. The germline V gene encodes CDR1 DFQATT and CDR2 SNEGSKA (reference sequence). DNA of the CDR3: TGCAGTGCTAGAGATTTGAGGGACAGGGGGTATGGCTACACCTTC. Translation: CSARDLRDRGYGYTF.

This clonotype appeared many times. This rearrangement joins TRBV9 to TRBJ2-1; TRBD2 aligns across 12 bases. The V segment lost 1 base and the J segment 0 bases; nucleotides outside the gene matches: 2. This CDR3 is 17 amino acids long. The germline V gene has CDR1 SGDLS and CDR2 YYNGEE. The DNA of the CDR3 is TGTGCCAGCAGCGTACTAGCGGGGGGGCCCTCCTACAATGAGCAGTTCTTC. This codes for CASSVLAGGPSYNEQFF.

This clonotype was recorded many times. The chain recombines TRBV4-2 with TRBJ1-6, with TRBD1 as a possible D gene (5 bases). Between the trimmed V and J ends, which lost 1 base and 8 bases, there was a span of 12 bases. Germline V gene data show CDR1 as LGHNA and CDR2 as YNFKEQ. CDR3 length equals 15 residues. The CDR3 DNA follows: TGTGCCAGCAGCCAAGGAGGCATGGGGGATTCACCCCTCCACTTT. This sequence encodes CASSQGGMGDSPLHF.

This clonotype was seen only a few times. V usage is TRBV6-1 and J usage is TRBJ2-1; no clear D gene. Germline assignment: CDR1 MNHNS and CDR2 SASEGT. With 9 bases removed from V and 0 bases from J, the gap between germline ends came to 12 bases. The CDR3 consists of 14 residues. The CDR3 is CASEELRSYNEQFF. In nucleotides, the CDR3 is TGTGCCAGTGAAGAACTGCGCTCCTACAATGAGCAGTTCTTC.